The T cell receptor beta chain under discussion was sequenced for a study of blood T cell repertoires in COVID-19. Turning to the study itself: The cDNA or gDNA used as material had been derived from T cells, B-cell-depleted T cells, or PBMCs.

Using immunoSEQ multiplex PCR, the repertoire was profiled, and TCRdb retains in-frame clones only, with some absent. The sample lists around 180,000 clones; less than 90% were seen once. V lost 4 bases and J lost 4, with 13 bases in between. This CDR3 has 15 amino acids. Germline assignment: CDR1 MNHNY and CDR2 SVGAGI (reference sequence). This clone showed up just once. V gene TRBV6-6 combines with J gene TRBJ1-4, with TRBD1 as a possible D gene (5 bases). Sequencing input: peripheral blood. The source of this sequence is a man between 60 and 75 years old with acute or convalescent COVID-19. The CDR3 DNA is TGTGCCAGCAGTTCCGACAGCCCTAATAATGAAAAACTGTTTTTT. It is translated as CASSSDSPNNEKLFF.